This record looks at one TCR beta chain sequence and its context. The data were taken from a study of cytomegalovirus exposure and HLA in healthy donors. The PCR used 60 Vbeta and 13 Jbeta primers. Repertoires were generated with immunoSEQ multiplex PCR, while TCRdb's copy carries only in-frame clones and drops some. The sample lists some 160,000 clones, 60% to 80% seen once, with about 1.7% in the top ten. V was clipped by 4 bases and J by 2 bases, with 11 bases between them. This CDR3 has 14 residues. Germline CDR1 reads MNHEY; CDR2 reads SMNVEV (reference sequence). Source material: PBMCs. This rearrangement joins TRBV27 to TRBJ2-5; a possible D gene is TRBD1 (6 bases). This clonotype was sampled from a woman in her 30s in good health and CMV-seronegative. The CDR3 DNA is TGTGCCAGCAGTTGGACAGAGAGTCAAGAGACCCAGTACTTC. Amino acids: CASSWTESQETQYF.